A selection of T cell receptor beta chains follows, all from one sample in a study of circulating and synovial CD4+ cells in juvenile arthritis. Repertoires were generated with immunoSEQ multiplex PCR, while TCRdb's copy carries only in-frame clones and drops some. Of about 34,000 clones in the sample, about 95% were seen once. Sequencing was performed on CD4+ T cells from blood. The source is a human donor with juvenile idiopathic arthritis. CDR3s include the opening cysteine and the closing phenylalanine or tryptophan. D genes are given only for firm matches. Part of the rows lack a size; the others show once, few, many or a class for expanded clones.

CDR3 DNA	CDR3 protein	V gene	clone size	J gene	D gene
TGTGCCAGTAGTATCCAGGGGGACTATGGCTACACCTTC	CASSIQGDYGYTF	TRBV19	NA	TRBJ1-2	TRBD1
TGCGCCAGCAGCTTAACCGCGGGACAGGCCACCCCTTATGGCTACACCTTC	CASSLTAGQATPYGYTF	TRBV5-1	NA	TRBJ1-2	TRBD1
TGTGCCAGCAGCTGGGACAGGCTGAACACTGAAGCTTTCTTT	CASSWDRLNTEAFF	TRBV5-4	NA	TRBJ1-1	TRBD1
TGTGCCTGGGCCGGCAGGGGGCCAGACTACACCTTC	CAWAGRGPDYTF	TRBV30	NA	TRBJ1-2	TRBD1
TGCGCCAGCAGCCAGGACACTCCCTCTGGGGCCAACGTCCTGACTTTC	CASSQDTPSGANVLTF	TRBV5-1	NA	TRBJ2-6	NA
TGTGCCAGCAGCTTAGTTGGGACTAGCGGGGGGGCCGCCGGGGAGCTGTTTTTT	CASSLVGTSGGAAGELFF	TRBV7-8	NA	TRBJ2-2	TRBD2
TGTGCCAGCAGCTTGTCTCGGGGCGCAGGGGGCACTGAAGCTTTCTTT	CASSLSRGAGGTEAFF	TRBV5-4	few	TRBJ1-1	TRBD1
TGTGCCAGCTCACCTGGGACAGGATGGAATTCACCCCTCCACTTT	CASSPGTGWNSPLHF	TRBV18	NA	TRBJ1-6	TRBD1
TGTGCCAGTAGTGTTCGACAGGGGGCGAACACTGAAGCTTTCTTT	CASSVRQGANTEAFF	TRBV19	NA	TRBJ1-1	TRBD1
TGCGCCAGCAGCTCGGGGACAGGGAACACCGGGGAGCTGTTTTTT	CASSSGTGNTGELFF	TRBV5-1	NA	TRBJ2-2	TRBD1
TGTGCCAGCAGCTTGTACCAGGGCGAGAACTATGGCTACACCTTC	CASSLYQGENYGYTF	TRBV5-5	NA	TRBJ1-2	NA
TGTGCCAGCAGCACGCCACGGCGGGACCGCGGAAACACCATATATTTT	CASSTPRRDRGNTIYF	TRBV11-2	NA	TRBJ1-3	NA
TGTGCCAGCAGCTTAGATACCCAGCGGGGGAATGAGCAGTTCTTC	CASSLDTQRGNEQFF	TRBV11-2	once	TRBJ2-1	TRBD2
TGTGCCAGCAGTGAATTAAGGCGGCTAGCGGGGAACAATGAGCAGTTCTTC	CASSELRRLAGNNEQFF	TRBV2	NA	TRBJ2-1	TRBD2
TGTGCCAGCAGTGAACAGGGGGCCGCTAATGAAAAACTGTTTTTT	CASSEQGAANEKLFF	TRBV2	NA	TRBJ1-4	TRBD1
TGTGCCAGCAGTTACCTAGGGGGCGCGCTCCGGTACGGCTACACCTTC	CASSYLGGALRYGYTF	TRBV6-5	NA	TRBJ1-2	TRBD1
TGTGCCAGCAACCTAGCGGGAGCCTACGAGCAGTACTTC	CASNLAGAYEQYF	TRBV14	NA	TRBJ2-7	TRBD2
TGTGCCAGCAGACTCGGACAGGGCTCCTACGAGCAGTACTTC	CASRLGQGSYEQYF	TRBV6-5	NA	TRBJ2-7	TRBD1
TGTGCCAGCAGCCCACAGATATCTCTGGTAGTCAACGTCCTGACTTTC	CASSPQISLVVNVLTF	TRBV7-9	NA	TRBJ2-6	NA
TGTGCCAGCGGCCAAGGGGGGGCCTATGGCTACACCTTC	CASGQGGAYGYTF	TRBV28	NA	TRBJ1-2	NA
TGCGCCAGCAGTCCCCCTCCGGCGGGAGGGCCACGTTACAATGAGCAGTTCTTC	CASSPPPAGGPRYNEQFF	TRBV5-1	NA	TRBJ2-1	TRBD2
TGTGCCAGCAGTTTGGCCACGCCAGTCCTCCCCCTTTTT	CASSLATPVLPLF	TRBV28	NA	TRBJ2-3	NA
TGTGCCAGCAGCTTAGGTCCGGGAAGGGCAGATACGCAGTATTTT	CASSLGPGRADTQYF	TRBV7-9	NA	TRBJ2-3	NA
TGTGCCATCAGTGTGCAGGAAGACAATGAGCAGTTCTTC	CAISVQEDNEQFF	TRBV10-3	NA	TRBJ2-1	NA
TGCGCCAGCAGCCGCGGGACAGGGGGTTCCTACGAGCAGTACTTC	CASSRGTGGSYEQYF	TRBV4-3	NA	TRBJ2-7	TRBD1
TGTGCCAGCAGTTTCCGGCGGGTCGGTGGTAAGGGTACTGAAGCTTTCTTT	CASSFRRVGGKGTEAFF	TRBV27	NA	TRBJ1-1	NA
TGTGCCACCAGCAGAGACCCGGGACTAGCGTATGAGCAGTTCTTC	CATSRDPGLAYEQFF	TRBV15	NA	TRBJ2-1	TRBD2
TGTGCCAGCAGCCCCGGGTCCGGGAGCGGTCAGCCCCAGCATTTT	CASSPGSGSGQPQHF	TRBV28	NA	TRBJ1-5	NA
TGTGCCAGCAGCTTAGCACAGGTGAACTATGGCTACACCTTC	CASSLAQVNYGYTF	TRBV7-2	NA	TRBJ1-2	NA
TGTGCCAGCTCACCATGGGAGGGCGAGCAGTACTTC	CASSPWEGEQYF	TRBV18	NA	TRBJ2-7	TRBD2
TGTGCCATCAGTGGGCGGCAGCAAGAGACCCAGTACTTC	CAISGRQQETQYF	TRBV10-3	NA	TRBJ2-5	NA
TGTGCCAGCAAAACAGGGGGCGCAACTAATGAAAAACTGTTTTTT	CASKTGGATNEKLFF	TRBV28	NA	TRBJ1-4	TRBD1
TGTGCCAGCAGTTCCCCCGTATTGTTAGCCAAAAACATTCAGTACTTC	CASSSPVLLAKNIQYF	TRBV28	few	TRBJ2-4	NA
TGTGCCACCAGCAGGCCTGAGGAGACGTCCGACGGAGAGACCCAGTACTTC	CATSRPEETSDGETQYF	TRBV15	NA	TRBJ2-5	NA
TGTGCCAGTAGTATAGGGTCGGGACAGTTAAGCACAGATACGCAGTATTTT	CASSIGSGQLSTDTQYF	TRBV19	NA	TRBJ2-3	TRBD1
TGTGCCAGCAGCTGGGAAAGGGAGGGTGGCTACACCTTC	CASSWEREGGYTF	TRBV5-4	NA	TRBJ1-2	NA
TGTGCCAGCACCCGACCCGGACAGGGGGGACGCAATCAGCCCCAGCATTTT	CASTRPGQGGRNQPQHF	TRBV27	NA	TRBJ1-5	TRBD1
TGTGCCAGCAGTGAATTCGGGACAGGGACCTACGAGCAGTACTTC	CASSEFGTGTYEQYF	TRBV25-1	NA	TRBJ2-7	TRBD1
TGTGCCACCCTAACCGGGACAGGGAATTGGTTAGGTGAAGCTTTCTTT	CATLTGTGNWLGEAFF	TRBV28	once	TRBJ1-1	TRBD1
TGTGCCAGCAGCGGACGGACAGGGGGAGGCTATGGCTACACCTTC	CASSGRTGGGYGYTF	TRBV5-4	NA	TRBJ1-2	TRBD1
TGTGCCAGCAGGCAGGGGCAGAACACCGGGGAGCTGTTTTTT	CASRQGQNTGELFF	TRBV7-6	NA	TRBJ2-2	NA
TGTGCCAGCAGCTTAGATGGCAGCGGGAGGGGGGATACGCAGTATTTT	CASSLDGSGRGDTQYF	TRBV11-3	NA	TRBJ2-3	TRBD2
TGTGCCAGCAGCCAAGGCGACAGATTTAACTATGGCTACACCTTC	CASSQGDRFNYGYTF	TRBV4-2	NA	TRBJ1-2	NA
TGTGCCAGCAGATTGACTAGCGTACAAGAGACCCAGTACTTC	CASRLTSVQETQYF	TRBV27	once	TRBJ2-5	TRBD2
TGTGCCAGCAGCTTAGGCGGGGGTGACACCGGGGAGCTGTTTTTT	CASSLGGGDTGELFF	TRBV7-9	NA	TRBJ2-2	TRBD2